A selection of T cell receptor beta chains follows, all from one sample in a study of T-cell reconstitution after alpha-beta-depleted transplantation in children. TCRdb re-analysed the PCR reads in MiXCR, keeping a single row per CDR3 protein. This repertoire shows approximately 230,000 distinct CDR3 sequences, 25% found once; its top ten account for roughly 2.5%. Material: PBMCs, obtained before TCRalphabeta/CD19-depleted stem cell transplant. Source of these receptors: a girl between 2 and 10 years old with Fanconi anemia, due to receive a stem cell transplant. CDR3s include the opening cysteine and the closing phenylalanine or tryptophan. The D gene is left open where the match is weak. Some rows mark clone size as missing; the rest say once, few, many or name a class of expanded clone.

CDR3 protein	CDR3 DNA	clone size	V gene	J gene	D gene
CSARASDRGSYNEQFF	TGCAGTGCTAGGGCATCCGACAGAGGCTCCTACAATGAGCAGTTCTTC	many	TRBV20-1	TRBJ2-1	-
CASSLVSGLAGTSYNEQFF	TGTGCCAGCAGCTTGGTCTCGGGGCTAGCGGGGACGTCCTACAATGAGCAGTTCTTC	few	TRBV5-4	TRBJ2-1	TRBD2
CASSLNGQGYTEAFF	TGTGCCAGCAGCTTAAACGGCCAGGGATACACTGAAGCTTTCTTT	many	TRBV7-3	TRBJ1-1	-
CSVIAGGPKGEQFF	TGCAGCGTCATAGCGGGAGGGCCAAAGGGTGAGCAGTTCTTC	many	TRBV29-1	TRBJ2-1	TRBD2
CAIRADGLLNTGELFF	TGTGCCATCAGGGCAGACGGGCTTCTAAACACCGGGGAGCTGTTTTTT	many	TRBV10-3	TRBJ2-2	-
CSALAGASSYNEQFF	TGCAGTGCACTAGCGGGGGCGAGCTCCTACAATGAGCAGTTCTTC	many	TRBV20-1	TRBJ2-1	TRBD2
CSVDLGKANTGELFF	TGCAGCGTTGATCTGGGGAAGGCGAACACCGGGGAGCTGTTTTTT	-	TRBV29-1	TRBJ2-2	-
CASSDRGTQETQYF	TGTGCCAGCAGTGACAGGGGGACCCAAGAGACCCAGTACTTC	-	TRBV2	TRBJ2-5	TRBD1
CSAARGALRHTEAFF	TGCAGCGCCGCGAGGGGGGCGTTGAGACACACTGAAGCTTTCTTT	many	TRBV29-1	TRBJ1-1	-
CSVGGPRAYEQYF	TGCAGCGTTGGGGGGCCACGGGCCTACGAGCAGTACTTC	many	TRBV29-1	TRBJ2-7	-
CSVEGGQEDYEQYF	TGCAGCGTTGAGGGGGGACAGGAAGACTACGAGCAGTACTTC	many	TRBV29-1	TRBJ2-7	TRBD1
CASSLGGLAGGSYNEQFF	TGTGCCAGCAGCTTAGGCGGACTAGCGGGAGGGTCCTACAATGAGCAGTTCTTC	many	TRBV11-2	TRBJ2-1	TRBD2
CSARLAGVTDTQYF	TGCAGTGCTAGACTAGCGGGGGTCACAGATACGCAGTATTTT	many	TRBV20-1	TRBJ2-3	TRBD2
CASRDRDPYEQYF	TGTGCCAGCAGAGACAGGGATCCCTACGAGCAGTACTTC	few	TRBV2	TRBJ2-7	TRBD1
CASSVLGQGTDTQYF	TGTGCCAGCAGCGTACTGGGACAGGGCACAGATACGCAGTATTTT	many	TRBV9	TRBJ2-3	TRBD1
CSANRISEAFF	TGCAGTGCTAACAGAATCTCTGAAGCTTTCTTT	-	TRBV20-1	TRBJ1-1	-
CSASSVPGTQYF	TGCAGTGCTAGTTCGGTCCCGGGGACCCAGTACTTC	many	TRBV20-1	TRBJ2-5	-
CASSFLGQGTTGELFF	TGCGCCAGCAGCTTCCTGGGACAGGGCACCACCGGGGAGCTGTTTTTT	-	TRBV5-1	TRBJ2-2	TRBD1
CASSPPTGGAGNEQFF	TGTGCCAGCTCACCACCAACAGGGGGCGCAGGGAATGAGCAGTTCTTC	many	TRBV18	TRBJ2-1	TRBD1
CASTRDRNTGELFF	TGTGCCAGCACGAGGGATAGGAACACCGGGGAGCTGTTTTTT	few	TRBV28	TRBJ2-2	-
CASSVTPNTEAFF	TGTGCCAGCAGCGTAACACCGAACACTGAAGCTTTCTTT	-	TRBV5-5	TRBJ1-1	-
CASSTGTSTYNEQFF	TGTGCCAGCAGCACCGGGACTAGCACCTACAATGAGCAGTTCTTC	-	TRBV11-3	TRBJ2-1	TRBD2
CSARQGSGLGYTF	TGCAGTGCTAGACAGGGAAGCGGCCTTGGCTACACCTTC	many	TRBV20-1	TRBJ1-2	-
CASSELAGTSDTQYF	TGTGCCAGCAGTGAACTAGCGGGGACGTCAGATACGCAGTATTTT	few	TRBV6-1	TRBJ2-3	TRBD2
CASSQDSDRAYEQYF	TGTGCCAGCAGCCAAGATTCTGACAGGGCCTACGAGCAGTACTTC	-	TRBV4-2	TRBJ2-7	TRBD1
CASSALGTSGYEQYF	TGTGCCAGCAGCGCCTTAGGGACTAGCGGCTACGAGCAGTACTTC	-	TRBV11-2	TRBJ2-7	TRBD2
CASPNESGGTDNEQFF	TGTGCCAGCCCCAATGAGTCGGGGGGAACAGACAATGAGCAGTTCTTC	few	TRBV25-1	TRBJ2-1	TRBD2
CSARDPQMGVGAFF	TGCAGTGCTAGAGACCCACAGATGGGGGTGGGAGCTTTCTTT	few	TRBV20-1	TRBJ1-1	-
CSATGTAQETQYF	TGCAGTGCGACCGGGACAGCCCAAGAGACCCAGTACTTC	few	TRBV20-1	TRBJ2-5	TRBD1
CASSSYPKGLVSDTQYF	TGTGCCAGCAGCTCCTACCCGAAAGGACTGGTATCGGATACGCAGTATTTT	-	TRBV7-2	TRBJ2-3	-
CARAKCRGTHYNEQFF	TGTGCCAGAGCAAAATGTCGGGGGACTCACTACAATGAGCAGTTCTTC	-	TRBV21-1	TRBJ2-1	-
CASDQTPGSGNQPQHF	TGTGCCAGCGACCAGACGCCCGGATCAGGCAATCAGCCCCAGCATTTT	few	TRBV25-1	TRBJ1-5	-
CATSVGGYEQYF	TGTGCCACCAGTGTGGGCGGATACGAGCAGTACTTC	-	TRBV24-1	TRBJ2-7	-
CASSLSDSYNEQFF	TGTGCCAGCAGTTTAAGCGATTCCTACAATGAGCAGTTCTTC	many	TRBV12-3/TRBV12-4	TRBJ2-1	-
CASSPRDLHATYNEQFF	TGTGCCAGCAGCCCCCGGGACCTCCATGCCACCTACAATGAGCAGTTCTTC	many	TRBV4-2	TRBJ2-1	-
CASSLSAGVSNEQFF	TGCGCCAGCAGCTTGTCAGCGGGAGTGTCCAATGAGCAGTTCTTC	few	TRBV5-1	TRBJ2-1	TRBD2
CASSLAGPSGSSYEQYF	TGTGCCAGCAGCTTAGCGGGGCCTAGCGGAAGCTCCTACGAGCAGTACTTC	-	TRBV7-2	TRBJ2-7	TRBD2
CSVERAKEQFF	TGCAGCGTTGAAAGGGCCAAAGAGCAGTTCTTC	few	TRBV29-1	TRBJ2-1	-
CASSPGTGEETQCF	TGTGCCAGCTCACCAGGGACAGGGGAAGAGACCCAGTGCTTC	once	TRBV18	TRBJ2-5	TRBD1
CSANTVNEQFF	TGCAGTGCTAATACGGTCAATGAGCAGTTCTTC	-	TRBV20-1	TRBJ2-1	-
CASSRDRVHEQYF	TGTGCCAGCAGTCGGGACAGGGTCCACGAGCAGTACTTC	many	TRBV27	TRBJ2-7	TRBD1
CSAREVRTDTQYF	TGCAGTGCTAGAGAGGTGAGAACAGATACGCAGTATTTT	many	TRBV20-1	TRBJ2-3	-
CAWSGGNTEAFF	TGTGCCTGGAGCGGGGGGAACACTGAAGCTTTCTTT	-	TRBV30	TRBJ1-1	-
CASSYPTTGLCGTEAFF	TGTGCCAGCAGTTACCCGACGACAGGGCTGTGCGGCACTGAAGCTTTCTTT	-	TRBV6-7	TRBJ1-1	TRBD1
CASSLVFNTDTQYF	TGTGCCAGCAGCTTAGTATTCAACACAGATACGCAGTATTTT	many	TRBV7-2	TRBJ2-3	-